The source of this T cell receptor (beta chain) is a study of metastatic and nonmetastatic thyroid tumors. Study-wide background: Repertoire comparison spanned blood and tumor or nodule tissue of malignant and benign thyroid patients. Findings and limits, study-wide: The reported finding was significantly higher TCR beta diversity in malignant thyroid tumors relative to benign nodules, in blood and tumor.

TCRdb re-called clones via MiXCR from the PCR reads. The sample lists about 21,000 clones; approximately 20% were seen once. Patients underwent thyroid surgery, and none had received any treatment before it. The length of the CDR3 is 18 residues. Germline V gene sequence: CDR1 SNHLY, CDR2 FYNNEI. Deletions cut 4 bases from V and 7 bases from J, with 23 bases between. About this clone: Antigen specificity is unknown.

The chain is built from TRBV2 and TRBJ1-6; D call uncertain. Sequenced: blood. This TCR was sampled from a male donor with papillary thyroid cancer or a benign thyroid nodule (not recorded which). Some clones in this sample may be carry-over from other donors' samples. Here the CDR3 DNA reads TGTGCCAGCAGTGGCCAAGGCCCGGGATGTCCTTTCAATTCACCCCTCCACTTT. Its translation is CASSGQGPGCPFNSPLHF.